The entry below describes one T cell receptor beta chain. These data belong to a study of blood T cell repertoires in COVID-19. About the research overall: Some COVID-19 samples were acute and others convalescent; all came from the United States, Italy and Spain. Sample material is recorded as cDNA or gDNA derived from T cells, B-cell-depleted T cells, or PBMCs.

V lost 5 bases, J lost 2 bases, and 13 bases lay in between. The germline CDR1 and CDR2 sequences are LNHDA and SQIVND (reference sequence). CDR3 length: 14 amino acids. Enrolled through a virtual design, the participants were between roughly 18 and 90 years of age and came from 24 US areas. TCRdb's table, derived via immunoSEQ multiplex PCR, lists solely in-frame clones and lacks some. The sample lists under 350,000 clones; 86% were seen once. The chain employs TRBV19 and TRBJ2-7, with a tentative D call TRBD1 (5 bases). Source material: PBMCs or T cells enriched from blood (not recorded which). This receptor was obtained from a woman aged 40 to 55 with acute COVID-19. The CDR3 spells CASSRTGETYEQYF. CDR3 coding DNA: TGTGCCAGTAGTCGCACAGGAGAGACCTACGAGCAGTACTTC.